The 16 T cell receptor beta chains below were found in one sample sequenced in a study of OX40 agonist ivuxolimab in advanced cancers. Repertoires were generated with immunoSEQ multiplex PCR, while TCRdb's copy carries only in-frame clones and drops some. This sample has around 51,000 clones, with approximately 83% found just once. The sequences come from CD4+ or CD8+ T cells sorted from blood, collected in a trial of the OX40 agonist ivuxolimab. Receptors originate from an adult with an advanced solid tumor such as melanoma, head and neck, liver or kidney cancer.

This chain joins TRBV7-2 and TRBJ2-3; unclear D gene. V lost 2 bases to trimming and J lost 0 bases, with 9 bases between them. CDR1 SGHTA and CDR2 FQGNSA come from the germline V gene. The CDR3 totals 15 residues. The CDR3 DNA reads as TGTGCCAGCAGCTTAATGCTACTGAGCACAGATACGCAGTATTTT. Amino acid sequence: CASSLMLLSTDTQYF. Based on the CDR3 plus reference TRBV7-2 and TRBJ2-3, the full variable domain is GAGVSQSPSNKVTEKGKDVELRCDPISGHTALYWYRQSLGQGLEFLIYFQGNSAPDKSGLPSDRFSAERTGGSVSTLTIQRTQQEDSAVYLCASSLMLLSTDTQYFGPGTRLTVL.

The chain employs TRBV11-3 and TRBJ2-7; the D gene could be TRBD1 or TRBD2 (7 bases each). The CDR3 is made up of 16 amino acids. Trimming pared 2 bases from V and 5 bases from J, leaving 19 bases between. Germline V gene data show CDR1 as SGHNT and CDR2 as YENEEA. The CDR3 loop is CASSLPQGGRWNEQYF. The DNA for the CDR3 is TGTGCCAGCAGCTTACCCCAGGGGGGGCGCTGGAACGAGCAGTACTTC. The variable domain in full, completed from reference TRBV11-3 and TRBJ2-7, reads EAGVVQSPRYKIIEKKQPVAFWCNPISGHNTLYWYLQNLGQGPELLIRYENEEAVDDSQLPKDRFSAERLKGVDSTLKIQPAELGDSAVYLCASSLPQGGRWNEQYFGPGTRLTVT.

The chain couples TRBV5-4 to TRBJ2-7, with 7 bases matching TRBD1. The CDR3 is made up of 13 amino acids. The ends lost 1 base at V and 6 bases at J; junction bases unmatched: 4. The V gene's germline CDR1 is SGHNT and CDR2 YYREEE (reference sequence). CDR3 sequence: CASSLPAGGEQYF. CDR3 coding DNA: TGTGCCAGCAGCTTGCCTGCAGGGGGCGAGCAGTACTTC.

This clone was counted between two and nine times. The chain joins TRBV7-2 to TRBJ1-2; D is unresolved. Germline V gene sequence: CDR1 SGHTA, CDR2 FQGNSA. This CDR3 has 13 residues. Trimming took off 5 bases at V and 2 bases at J, with 9 bases between the two ends. The CDR3 protein is CASSISPNYGYTF. The CDR3, as DNA: TGTGCCAGCAGCATCAGCCCGAACTATGGCTACACCTTC.

The V call is TRBV5-4, the J call TRBJ2-3; the match to TRBD2 covers 8 bases. Per germline, CDR1 SGHNT and CDR2 YYREEE (reference sequence). V shed 4 bases, J shed 0 bases, and the junction held 7 bases outside the gene matches. The CDR3 totals 16 residues. As DNA, the CDR3 is TGTGCCAGCAGCGTCCGCTTAGCGGGAAGCACAGATACGCAGTATTTT. Amino acid sequence: CASSVRLAGSTDTQYF.

The chain links TRBV9 to TRBJ2-3; D gene uncertain. This CDR3 contains 15 residues. CDR1 SGDLS and CDR2 YYNGEE come from the germline V gene. V was shortened by 0 bases and J by 0 bases, with 8 bases between the two germline ends. For the CDR3, the DNA is TGTGCCAGCAGCGTAGTGGCGGTTAGCACAGATACGCAGTATTTT. Translated, it gives CASSVVAVSTDTQYF.

V and J are TRBV12-5 and TRBJ2-5, with D unresolved. V lost 6 bases, J lost 5 bases, and 13 bases lay in between. The CDR3 is made up of 13 amino acids. The germline V gene encodes CDR1 LGHNT and CDR2 FRNRAP. The CDR3 sequence: CASGRRVLETQYF. The CDR3 bases are TGTGCTAGTGGGCGTCGGGTTTTGGAGACCCAGTACTTC.

The V gene is TRBV7-9, the J gene TRBJ2-5; 9 bases fit TRBD1. The V gene's germline CDR1 is SEHNR and CDR2 FQNEAQ (reference sequence). J gave up 1 base and V 3 bases, and 6 bases lay outside the gene matches. This CDR3 spans 16 amino acids. CDR3 loop: CASSFGTGSFQETQYF. The DNA of the CDR3 is TGTGCCAGCAGCTTCGGGACAGGGAGTTTCCAAGAGACCCAGTACTTC.

This rearrangement joins TRBV6-5 to TRBJ1-1; D not resolved. The germline V gene encodes CDR1 MNHEY and CDR2 SVGAGI. V was clipped by 6 bases and J by 0 bases, with 11 bases between them. The CDR3 totals 14 residues. CDR3 DNA: TGTGCCAGCAGCGCAAATGGATTGAACACTGAAGCTTTCTTT. Protein product: CASSANGLNTEAFF.

The V and J genes are TRBV2 and TRBJ1-1; D gene uncertain. Deletions cut 4 bases from V and 5 bases from J, with 11 bases between. The CDR3 totals 13 residues. The germline CDR1 and CDR2 sequences are SNHLY and FYNNEI. CDR3 DNA: TGTGCCAGCAGTGTGGGGATAAAAACTGAAGCTTTCTTT. Its translation: CASSVGIKTEAFF. Supplemented by reference TRBV2 and TRBJ1-1, the full variable domain reads EPEVTQTPSHQVTQMGQEVILRCVPISNHLYFYWYRQILGQKVEFLVSFYNNEISEKSEIFDDQFSVERPDGSNFTLKIRSTKLEDSAMYFCASSVGIKTEAFFGQGTRLTVV.

The chain uses TRBV15 and TRBJ2-5, with 7 bases identical to TRBD1. V lost 0 bases, J lost 4 bases, and 5 bases stayed unmatched. There are 15 residues in the CDR3. In germline, CDR1 is LNHNV, CDR2 YYDKDF (reference sequence). CDR3 coding DNA: TGTGCCACCAGCAGAGATCGACAGGGCCGAGAGACCCAGTACTTC. It specifies CATSRDRQGRETQYF.

The chain links TRBV7-2 to TRBJ1-2; maybe TRBD1 (6 bases). This CDR3 region has 16 residues. The germline V and J ends were trimmed by 1 base and 0 bases, with 12 bases remaining between them. Germline values: CDR1 SGHTA, CDR2 FQGNSA. The CDR3 loop is CASSLGGGRTNYGYTF. For the CDR3, the DNA is TGTGCCAGCAGCTTAGGTGGGGGGCGGACTAACTATGGCTACACCTTC.

The rearrangement links TRBV5-1 to TRBJ2-5; 10 bases agree with TRBD1. CDR3 length: 16 amino acids. The germline gives CDR1 SGHRS, CDR2 YFSETQ. Germline trimming cut 3 bases from V and 0 bases from J; bases unmatched to any gene: 5. DNA for the CDR3: TGCGCCAGCAGCTCCCCCGGGACAGGGGACCAAGAGACCCAGTACTTC. Residues: CASSSPGTGDQETQYF.

This rearrangement joins TRBV27 to TRBJ1-1; D possibly corresponds to TRBD1 (6 bases). V lost 7 bases and J lost 1, with 13 bases in between. The CDR3 totals 14 residues. Germline-derived CDR1 and CDR2 are MNHEY and SMNVEV (reference sequence). CDR3 DNA: TGTGCCAGCACCCAAGACAGGACGAACACTGAAGCTTTCTTT. Encoded protein: CASTQDRTNTEAFF.

The rearrangement joins TRBV6-1 to TRBJ1-3, with D unresolved. CDR3 size: 16 residues. The ends were cut back, 1 base at V and 0 bases at J, with 10 bases in the middle. Looked up from germline, CDR1 is MNHNS and CDR2 is SASEGT. The CDR3 loop is CASSEVELLSGNTIYF. The DNA for the CDR3 is TGTGCCAGCAGTGAAGTTGAGCTTCTCTCTGGAAACACCATATATTTT.

The chain couples TRBV6-1 to TRBJ2-5; 7 nucleotides line up with TRBD1. The CDR3 is 15 residues long. V dropped 6 bases and J dropped 2; count of bases not matched to a gene: 9. CDR1 and CDR2 (germline): MNHNS, SASEGT. The CDR3 DNA follows: TGTGCCAGCAGCCAACGACAGGGAGAACAAGAGACCCAGTACTTC. As protein: CASSQRQGEQETQYF.